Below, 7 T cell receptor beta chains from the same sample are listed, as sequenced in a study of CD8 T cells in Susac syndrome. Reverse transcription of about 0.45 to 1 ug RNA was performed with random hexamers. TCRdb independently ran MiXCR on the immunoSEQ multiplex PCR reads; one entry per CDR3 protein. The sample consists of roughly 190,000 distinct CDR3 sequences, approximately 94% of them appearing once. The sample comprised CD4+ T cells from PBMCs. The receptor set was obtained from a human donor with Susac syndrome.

CDR3 in amino acids: CASSIGGSTEAFF. The DNA for the CDR3 is TGTGCCAGTAGTATAGGGGGGAGTACTGAAGCTTTCTTT. J is TRBJ1-1 and V is TRBV19; maybe TRBD1 (5 bases). Trimming took off 1 base at V and 5 bases at J, with 8 bases between the two ends. The CDR3 length is 13 residues. Germline CDR1 and CDR2: LNHDA and SQIVND (reference sequence).

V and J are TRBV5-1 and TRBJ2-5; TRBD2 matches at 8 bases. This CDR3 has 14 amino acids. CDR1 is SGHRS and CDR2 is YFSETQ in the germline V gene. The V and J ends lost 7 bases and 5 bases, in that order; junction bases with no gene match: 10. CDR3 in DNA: TGCGCCAGCTCCCGGGGGGGTAGTAGCGAGACCCAGTACTTC. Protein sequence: CASSRGGSSETQYF.

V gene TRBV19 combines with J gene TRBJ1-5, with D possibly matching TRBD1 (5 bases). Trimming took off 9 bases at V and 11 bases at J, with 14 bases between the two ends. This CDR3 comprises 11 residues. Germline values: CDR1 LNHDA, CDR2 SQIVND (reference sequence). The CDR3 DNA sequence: TGTGCCAGCAGATCAGGGCGGGCCCAGCATTTT. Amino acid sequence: CASRSGRAQHF.

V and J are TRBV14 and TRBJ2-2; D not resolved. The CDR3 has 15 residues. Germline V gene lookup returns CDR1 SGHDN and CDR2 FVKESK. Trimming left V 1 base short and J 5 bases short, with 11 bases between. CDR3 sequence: CASSQVVGETGELFF. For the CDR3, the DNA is TGTGCCAGCAGCCAAGTTGTTGGAGAAACCGGGGAGCTGTTTTTT.

The CDR3 is CASLKSSGNTIYF. DNA of the CDR3: TGTGCCAGCCTCAAGAGCTCTGGAAACACCATATATTTT. This chain connects TRBV6-5 to TRBJ1-3; the D is unclear. This CDR3 has 13 amino acids. Germline values: CDR1 MNHEY, CDR2 SVGAGI. V lost 8 bases and J lost 0, with 8 bases in between.

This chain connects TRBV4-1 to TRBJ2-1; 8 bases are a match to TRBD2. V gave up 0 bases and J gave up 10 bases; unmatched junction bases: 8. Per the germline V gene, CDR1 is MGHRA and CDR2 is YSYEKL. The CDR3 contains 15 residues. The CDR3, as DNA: TGCGCCAGCAGCCAAGATCCGGGGGGGGCCCGGGAGCAGTTCTTC. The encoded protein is CASSQDPGGAREQFF.

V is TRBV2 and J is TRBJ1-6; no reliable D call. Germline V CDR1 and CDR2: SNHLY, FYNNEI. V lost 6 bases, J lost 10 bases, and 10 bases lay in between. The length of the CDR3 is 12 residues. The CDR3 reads CASRRGLSPLHF. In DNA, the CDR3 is TGTGCCAGCAGGCGAGGGTTGTCACCCCTCCACTTT.